This T cell receptor (beta chain) was observed in a study of blood T cell repertoires in COVID-19. In this sample, this clone turned up once. The method was immunoSEQ multiplex PCR; TCRdb's version includes in-frame clones alone and lacks a portion of them. The repertoire holds over 200,000 clones, with 86% as singletons. V was shortened by 1 base and J by 6 bases, with 11 bases between the two germline ends. The CDR3 is 14 residues long. Germline V CDR1 and CDR2: SGHAT, FQNNGV. J is TRBJ2-3 and V is TRBV11-2, with D maybe TRBD2 (7 bases). This TCR derives from a man in his thirties or forties who had recovered from COVID-19. Sequenced material: peripheral blood. The CDR3 DNA reads as TGTGCCAGCAGCTTAGCGGGGGGCCCGGATACGCAGTATTTT. It yields the protein CASSLAGGPDTQYF.